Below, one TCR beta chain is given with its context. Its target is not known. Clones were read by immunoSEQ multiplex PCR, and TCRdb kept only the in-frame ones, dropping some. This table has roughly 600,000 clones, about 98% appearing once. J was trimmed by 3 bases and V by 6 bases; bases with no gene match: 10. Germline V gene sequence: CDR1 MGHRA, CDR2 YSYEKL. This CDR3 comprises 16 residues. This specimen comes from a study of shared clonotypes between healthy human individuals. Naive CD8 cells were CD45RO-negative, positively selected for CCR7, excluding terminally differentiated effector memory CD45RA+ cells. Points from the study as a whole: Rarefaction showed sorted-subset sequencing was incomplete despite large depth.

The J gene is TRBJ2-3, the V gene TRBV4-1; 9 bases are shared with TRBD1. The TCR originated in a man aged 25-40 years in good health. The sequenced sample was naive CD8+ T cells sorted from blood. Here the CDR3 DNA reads TGCGCCAGCAGTCTTGTCTGGGGACAGGGTACAGATACGCAGTATTTT. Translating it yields CASSLVWGQGTDTQYF.